This TCR beta chain emerged from a study of tumor-infiltrating lymphocytes in oesophageal squamous cell carcinoma (dated by TCRdb to the mid-2010s). The CDR3 runs 15 amino acids, cysteine and phenylalanine included. The only DNA kept is the CDR3, 45 bases in frame from the first base. CDR1 SGHVS and CDR2 FNYEAQ are derived from the germline V gene. Unmatched junction bases come to 1, with V trimmed by 3 bases and J by 5 bases. Of note for this clonotype: Its target antigen remains unknown. The sample holds no much larger clone one base away, and base qualities are not on file.

The library was built by means of PCR. TCRdb shows the sequencer as Illumina HiSeq 2000. Using fastp at Q25 and MiXCR, TCRdb reprocessed the public reads and kept productive beta chains. Each record represents a unique CDR3 protein, reported with the most common genes and DNA among its rows. Within this sample are over 12,000 distinct CDR3 sequences, with roughly half of them counted one time only. Clones ranked in the top ten supply about 45% of the sample. The sequence was obtained from a male donor with esophageal squamous cell carcinoma. Recombination joined TRBV7-6 with TRBJ1-6, with TRBD1 matching 10 junction bases. Sequencing was carried out using blood. The DNA reads TGTGCCAGCAGCTTGGGGACAGGGGATAATTCACCCCTCCACTTT. Translated, this gives CASSLGTGDNSPLHF.